These 21 T cell receptor beta chains originate from one sample sequenced in a study of monozygotic twins with inflammatory bowel disease. Each CDR3 protein gets one entry in TCRdb, which reprocessed the 5' RACE reads and gives no DNA. Here the sample table reports some 330,000 distinct CDR3 sequences. Material: blood. The source of these receptors is a human donor with ulcerative colitis or Crohn's disease, or a healthy co-twin of an affected twin (not recorded which).

The chain uses TRBV12-3 or TRBV12-4 and TRBJ2-7; the D call from TCRdb, TRBD1, cannot be confirmed without DNA. CDR3 length: 11 residues. CDR3: CASKIGTEQYF.

The chain has TRBV12-3 or TRBV12-4 and TRBJ1-3; the D call of TRBD1 rests on TCRdb alone, since no DNA is present to check it. This CDR3 is built from 14 residues. CDR3 loop: CASSLRTVGNTIYF.

The gene calls are TRBV21-1 and TRBJ2-2; TCRdb picks TRBD2, but there is no DNA to check that call. TRBV21-1 is classified as a pseudogene. The length of the CDR3 is 18 residues. CDR3 protein: CASSKGRLAGGPFGELFF.

V usage is TRBV20-1 and J usage is TRBJ2-7. This CDR3 spans 13 amino acids. Per the germline V gene, CDR1 is DFQATT and CDR2 is SNEGSKA (reference sequence). CDR3 loop: CSARDESGYEQYF.

V is TRBV14 and J is TRBJ2-5; TCRdb's assignment of TRBD2 cannot be checked, as there is no DNA. This CDR3 has 14 amino acids. Germline CDR1 reads SGHDN; CDR2 reads FVKESK. CDR3 residues: CASSPGTSKETQYF.

V usage is TRBV29-1 and J usage is TRBJ2-2; there is no DNA to check the TCRdb D call of TRBD1. From germline, CDR1 is SQVTM and CDR2 ANQGSEA. The CDR3 consists of 15 residues. The CDR3 spells CSVPKGASNTGELFF.

The CDR3 is CASSLYLLTGDNEQFF. The chain couples TRBV7-9 to TRBJ2-1; the D call of TRBD1 rests on TCRdb alone, since no DNA is present to check it. The germline V gene has CDR1 SEHNR and CDR2 FQNEAQ (reference sequence). This CDR3 comprises 16 residues.

The chain couples TRBV15 to TRBJ2-7. This CDR3 spans 14 amino acids. Germline CDR1 is LNHNV and CDR2 is YYDKDF (reference sequence). The CDR3 protein is CATSRDGSSYEQYF.

The chain joins TRBV20-1 to TRBJ2-5; lacking DNA, the TRBD1 call made by TCRdb goes unchecked. The length of the CDR3 is 16 residues. Germline values: CDR1 DFQATT, CDR2 SNEGSKA (reference sequence). This CDR3 reads CSATPAGPFVGETQYF.

The chain has TRBV20-1 and TRBJ1-1; lacking DNA, the TRBD1 call made by TCRdb goes unchecked. The V gene's germline CDR1 is DFQATT and CDR2 SNEGSKA (reference sequence). This CDR3 comprises 16 residues. The CDR3 sequence is CSARDPGHAPYTEAFF.

The V call is TRBV11-2, the J call TRBJ2-7; TCRdb reports TRBD1, a call that lacks DNA to check it against. CDR1 is SGHAT, CDR2 FQNNGV, per germline. This CDR3 has 18 amino acids. The CDR3 reads CASSLVISRDRGSYEQYF.

This rearrangement joins TRBV18 to TRBJ1-6; TCRdb picks TRBD1, but there is no DNA to check that call. In germline, CDR1 is KGHSH, CDR2 LQKENI. The CDR3 is made up of 16 amino acids. The CDR3 is CASSLQTGSYNSPLHF.

This chain connects TRBV30 to TRBJ1-2; lacking DNA, the TRBD1 call made by TCRdb goes unchecked. Germline V gene sequence: CDR1 GTSNPN, CDR2 SVGIG (reference sequence). The CDR3 has 13 residues. This chain's CDR3 is CAWSVKQAYGYTF.

The J gene is TRBJ1-1, the V gene TRBV12-3 or TRBV12-4. CDR3 length: 13 residues. CDR3: CASAGFMNTEAFF.

The chain uses TRBV14 and TRBJ1-1. Germline-derived CDR1 and CDR2 are SGHDN and FVKESK. The CDR3 has 13 residues. CDR3: CASSQSPRTEAFF.

The V call is TRBV5-1, the J call TRBJ1-2. Germline CDR1 and CDR2: SGHRS and YFSETQ. The CDR3 totals 14 residues. CDR3 region: CASSLGNSNYGYTF.

The chain uses TRBV20-1 and TRBJ2-3; TCRdb gives TRBD2 as the D gene, but with no DNA this cannot be confirmed. The CDR3 totals 15 residues. Looked up from germline, CDR1 is DFQATT and CDR2 is SNEGSKA (reference sequence). CDR3 amino acids: CSARESGVGTDTQYF.

The V and J genes are TRBV29-1 and TRBJ2-2. CDR3 length: 12 residues. The germline V gene encodes CDR1 SQVTM and CDR2 ANQGSEA. This chain's CDR3 is CSVVENTGELFF.

CDR3 region: CASSLRGGRFVEQFF. V and J are TRBV7-2 and TRBJ2-1; there is no DNA to check the TCRdb D call of TRBD2. Per the germline V gene, CDR1 is SGHTA and CDR2 is FQGNSA. The CDR3 covers 15 residues.

V is TRBV7-2 and J is TRBJ1-2; the TCRdb D gene call, TRBD1, has no DNA to confirm it. The CDR3 length is 13 residues. Germline V gene data show CDR1 as SGHTA and CDR2 as FQGNSA. CDR3 protein: CASSLSGTYGYTF.

The rearrangement links TRBV12-3 or TRBV12-4 to TRBJ1-4. There are 14 residues in the CDR3. CDR3 protein: CASSFSGANEKLFF.